This T cell receptor beta chain was observed in a study of blood T cell repertoires in COVID-19. Study at large: COVID-19 samples from acute and convalescent phases originated in the United States, Italy and Spain. The analysed material was cDNA or gDNA that came from T cells, B-cell-depleted T cells, or PBMCs.

Per the authors' pipeline: The assay estimated nucleated cells by amplifying reference gene primers. This table comes from immunoSEQ multiplex PCR, and its TCRdb copy is limited to in-frame clones, with some not included. V and J calls and clone size are those listed in that table; D and trimming were worked out from the DNA. The sample has about 220,000 clones, 80% to 85% seen once. Germline V gene data show CDR1 as LGHNA and CDR2 as YNFKEQ. This CDR3 is 18 amino acids long. Trimming took 1 base from V and 4 from J; bases not matched to a gene: 15. This clone was seen many times. The same CDR3 can be traced to other DNA sequences in this sample.

The sample was peripheral blood. V is TRBV4-2 and J is TRBJ2-7; 8 bases match TRBD2. The receptor's source is a woman aged 60-70 years with acute or convalescent COVID-19. The CDR3 bases are TGTGCCAGCAGCCAAGCCGTCGTCAGCGGGGGACTGGGTTACGAGCAGTACTTC. It encodes CASSQAVVSGGLGYEQYF.